Below are 4 T cell receptor beta chains sequenced from a single sample in a study of identical twins. TCRdb re-called the 5' RACE reads through MiXCR, storing one row per CDR3 protein. The sample consists of approximately 700,000 distinct CDR3 sequences, approximately 6.1% of them appearing once. Sequenced: naive T cells sorted from blood. The receptor source for this set is a man aged 18 to 30 in good health.

This clonotype was recorded a few times. CDR3 sequence (DNA): TGCAGTGCTATCCCTCCGGGACAGGGTGCCGAGCAGTACTTC. This gives the protein CSAIPPGQGAEQYF. The chain employs TRBV20-1 and TRBJ2-7; 9 bases map to TRBD1. This CDR3 contains 14 residues. Trimming removed 4 bases from V and 6 bases from J; junction bases left unmatched: 10. Germline V gene lookup returns CDR1 DFQATT and CDR2 SNEGSKA (reference sequence).

Of note for this clonotype: This could be a read error, since a much larger clone is one nucleotide away. This chain connects TRBV12-3 or TRBV12-4 to TRBJ2-4; D might be TRBD1 (7 bases). The CDR3 runs 15 residues. CDR3 coding DNA: TGTGCCAGCAGCCGCGGGACAGCCGGACGACTTATTCAGCACTTC. It translates to CASSRGTAGRLIQHF.

The rearrangement uses TRBV4-3 and TRBJ2-2, with D perhaps matching TRBD1 (6 bases). The germline V gene has CDR1 LGHNA and CDR2 YSLEER. The CDR3 has 16 residues. V lost 4 bases, J lost 4 bases, and 16 bases lay in between. The CDR3 is CASSRIDRSGTGELFF. CDR3 nucleotides: TGCGCCAGCAGCCGAATCGACAGGTCTGGCACCGGGGAGCTGTTTTTT.

This clonotype was recorded at least ten times. The CDR3 region is CASSYGGVVNTGELFF. CDR3 DNA sequence: TGTGCCAGCAGTTATGGCGGGGTGGTGAACACCGGGGAGCTGTTTTTT. The gene calls are TRBV6-5 and TRBJ2-2, with D perhaps matching TRBD2 (6 bases). V gave up 3 bases and J gave up 1 base, with 12 bases separating them. The germline CDR1 and CDR2 sequences are MNHEY and SVGAGI. The CDR3 has 16 amino acids.